The 14 T cell receptor beta chains below all came from one sample that was sequenced in a study of blood T cells in healthy people across ages. Primed by a sample-barcoded 5' primer and a J-beta primer mix, a second PCR proceeded for 7 to 11 cycles. One entry per CDR3 protein results from TCRdb running MiXCR on the 5' RACE reads. This table has some 930,000 distinct CDR3 sequences, roughly 28% appearing once. These data were also filed under a second study, of T cells of mothers and their children.

Material: blood. All receptors come from a woman aged 40 to 50 in good health.

This clonotype was seen only a few times. The chain links TRBV9 to TRBJ1-1, with 7 bases aligning to TRBD1. The germline CDR1 and CDR2 sequences are SGDLS and YYNGEE. The length of the CDR3 is 14 residues. V shed 7 bases and J 1 base; nucleotides not matched to a gene: 7. CDR3 sequence reads: CASGGQVGNTEAFF. CDR3 sequence (DNA): TGTGCCAGCGGCGGACAGGTGGGGAACACTGAAGCTTTCTTT.

V gene TRBV28 combines with J gene TRBJ1-2; 12 bases agree with TRBD1. Germline V lookup: CDR1 MDHEN, CDR2 SYDVKM. J was trimmed by 8 bases and V by 7 bases; bases with no gene match: 14. This CDR3 region has 16 residues. This CDR3 reads CASNPSGQGASKGYTF. DNA of the CDR3: TGTGCCAGCAACCCCTCGGGACAGGGGGCGAGCAAGGGCTACACCTTC.

In nucleotides, the CDR3 is TGTGCCAGCAGTTACGTGATTGGGGCTCAGCCCCAGCATTTT. Protein sequence: CASSYVIGAQPQHF. V and J are TRBV6-5 and TRBJ1-5; TRBD1 might be the D (5 bases). CDR1 and CDR2 from the germline V gene are MNHEY and SVGAGI. Deletions cut 2 bases from V and 6 bases from J, with 11 bases between. CDR3 length: 14 amino acids.

This clonotype came up a few times. V and J are TRBV27 and TRBJ1-5; 10 bases are a match to TRBD1. This CDR3 comprises 14 residues. J lost 6 bases, V lost 5 bases, and 4 bases had no gene match. CDR1 and CDR2 from the germline V gene are MNHEY and SMNVEV (reference sequence). CDR3 in amino acids: CASSPRQGAQPQHF. As DNA, the CDR3 is TGTGCCAGCAGTCCTCGACAGGGGGCTCAGCCCCAGCATTTT.

This sequence joins TRBV12-3 or TRBV12-4 and TRBJ1-1; TRBD1 aligns across 10 bases. The V segment lost 5 bases and the J segment 5 bases; nucleotides outside the gene matches: 11. The CDR3 totals 16 residues. The CDR3 region is CASSPPDRGLRTEAFF. The DNA for the CDR3 is TGTGCCAGCAGTCCGCCCGACAGGGGGCTGAGGACTGAAGCTTTCTTT.

V and J are TRBV11-2 and TRBJ2-3, with unresolved D. CDR3 size: 14 residues. Per germline, CDR1 SGHAT and CDR2 FQNNGV. Trimming removed 3 bases at V and 0 bases at J, with 7 bases between. The CDR3 DNA reads as TGTGCCAGCAGCTTTTCCCATAGCACAGATACGCAGTATTTT. Amino acids: CASSFSHSTDTQYF.

This clonotype showed up many times. This sequence joins TRBV7-3 and TRBJ1-1; D gene unclear. Germline values: CDR1 SGHTA, CDR2 FQGTGA. V was trimmed by 4 bases and J by 0 bases, leaving 6 bases between them. This CDR3 is 13 amino acids long. The chain's CDR3 is CASSSQLNTEAFF. The CDR3 nucleotides read TGTGCCAGCAGCTCCCAGTTGAACACTGAAGCTTTCTTT.

In this sample, this clonotype turned up a few times. The chain couples TRBV11-1 to TRBJ1-1, with D possibly being TRBD1 (5 bases). The CDR3 contains 14 residues. Germline V CDR1 and CDR2: SGHAT, FQDESV (reference sequence). The ends were cut back, 4 bases at V and 4 bases at J, with 13 bases in the middle. CDR3 nucleotide sequence: TGTGCCAGCAGCTCCTCAGGGTTGGCCACTGAAGCTTTCTTT. Its translation: CASSSSGLATEAFF.

In DNA form, the CDR3 reads TGTGCCAGCAGGCCTCCGGGGGGGGGGCCTTGGGAGCAGTACTTC. It codes for CASRPPGGGPWEQYF. The rearrangement joins TRBV6-5 to TRBJ2-4; 8 bases align to TRBD2. Per germline, CDR1 MNHEY and CDR2 SVGAGI. This CDR3 has 15 residues. V was clipped by 6 bases and J by 13 bases; unmatched bases: 17.

Only a few counts were recorded for this clonotype. The V call is TRBV28, the J call TRBJ2-7; D not resolved. Germline CDR1 MDHEN, CDR2 SYDVKM. The CDR3 runs to 15 residues. Deletions cut 3 bases from V and 3 bases from J, with 15 bases between. CDR3 protein: CASSFSSAIGYEQYF. Written as DNA, the CDR3 is TGTGCCAGCAGTTTTTCTTCGGCCATTGGCTACGAGCAGTACTTC.

This clonotype was detected ten times or more. The rearrangement links TRBV7-9 to TRBJ1-2; D gene ambiguous. This CDR3 spans 12 amino acids. The germline V gene encodes CDR1 SEHNR and CDR2 FQNEAQ (reference sequence). Trimming shortened V by 1 base and J by 6 bases, and 6 bases separated the two germline ends. The CDR3: CASSLDGHGYTF. CDR3 bases: TGTGCCAGCAGCTTAGATGGCCATGGCTACACCTTC.

J is TRBJ2-7 and V is TRBV7-9, with 9 bases that match TRBD2. Germline CDR1 SEHNR, CDR2 FQNEAQ (reference sequence). Unmatched junction bases numbered 8, after V lost 5 bases and J lost 3 bases. The CDR3 runs to 15 residues. In DNA, the CDR3 is TGTGCCAGCAGCGCCAGCGGGGGGCGGGTCTACGAGCAGTACTTC. Its protein product is CASSASGGRVYEQYF.

The chain carries TRBV25-1 and TRBJ2-2; D possibly corresponds to TRBD2 (5 bases). Between the trimmed V and J ends, which lost 6 bases and 4 bases, there was a span of 15 bases. The CDR3 covers 15 residues. The germline gives CDR1 MGHDK, CDR2 SYGVNS. CDR3: CASSFPWAGTGELFF. CDR3 bases: TGTGCCAGCAGCTTCCCTTGGGCGGGCACCGGGGAGCTGTTTTTT.

Only one count was recorded for this clonotype. One base away lies a much larger clone, so this may be a sequencing read error. The chain links TRBV7-2 to TRBJ2-7; perhaps TRBD1 as D (5 bases). The CDR3 runs 14 residues. Germline V lookup: CDR1 SGHTA, CDR2 FQGNSA. The CDR3 DNA follows: TGTGTCAGCAGCTTAGCACCAGGGTCCCACGAGCAGTACTTC. Translation: CVSSLAPGSHEQYF.